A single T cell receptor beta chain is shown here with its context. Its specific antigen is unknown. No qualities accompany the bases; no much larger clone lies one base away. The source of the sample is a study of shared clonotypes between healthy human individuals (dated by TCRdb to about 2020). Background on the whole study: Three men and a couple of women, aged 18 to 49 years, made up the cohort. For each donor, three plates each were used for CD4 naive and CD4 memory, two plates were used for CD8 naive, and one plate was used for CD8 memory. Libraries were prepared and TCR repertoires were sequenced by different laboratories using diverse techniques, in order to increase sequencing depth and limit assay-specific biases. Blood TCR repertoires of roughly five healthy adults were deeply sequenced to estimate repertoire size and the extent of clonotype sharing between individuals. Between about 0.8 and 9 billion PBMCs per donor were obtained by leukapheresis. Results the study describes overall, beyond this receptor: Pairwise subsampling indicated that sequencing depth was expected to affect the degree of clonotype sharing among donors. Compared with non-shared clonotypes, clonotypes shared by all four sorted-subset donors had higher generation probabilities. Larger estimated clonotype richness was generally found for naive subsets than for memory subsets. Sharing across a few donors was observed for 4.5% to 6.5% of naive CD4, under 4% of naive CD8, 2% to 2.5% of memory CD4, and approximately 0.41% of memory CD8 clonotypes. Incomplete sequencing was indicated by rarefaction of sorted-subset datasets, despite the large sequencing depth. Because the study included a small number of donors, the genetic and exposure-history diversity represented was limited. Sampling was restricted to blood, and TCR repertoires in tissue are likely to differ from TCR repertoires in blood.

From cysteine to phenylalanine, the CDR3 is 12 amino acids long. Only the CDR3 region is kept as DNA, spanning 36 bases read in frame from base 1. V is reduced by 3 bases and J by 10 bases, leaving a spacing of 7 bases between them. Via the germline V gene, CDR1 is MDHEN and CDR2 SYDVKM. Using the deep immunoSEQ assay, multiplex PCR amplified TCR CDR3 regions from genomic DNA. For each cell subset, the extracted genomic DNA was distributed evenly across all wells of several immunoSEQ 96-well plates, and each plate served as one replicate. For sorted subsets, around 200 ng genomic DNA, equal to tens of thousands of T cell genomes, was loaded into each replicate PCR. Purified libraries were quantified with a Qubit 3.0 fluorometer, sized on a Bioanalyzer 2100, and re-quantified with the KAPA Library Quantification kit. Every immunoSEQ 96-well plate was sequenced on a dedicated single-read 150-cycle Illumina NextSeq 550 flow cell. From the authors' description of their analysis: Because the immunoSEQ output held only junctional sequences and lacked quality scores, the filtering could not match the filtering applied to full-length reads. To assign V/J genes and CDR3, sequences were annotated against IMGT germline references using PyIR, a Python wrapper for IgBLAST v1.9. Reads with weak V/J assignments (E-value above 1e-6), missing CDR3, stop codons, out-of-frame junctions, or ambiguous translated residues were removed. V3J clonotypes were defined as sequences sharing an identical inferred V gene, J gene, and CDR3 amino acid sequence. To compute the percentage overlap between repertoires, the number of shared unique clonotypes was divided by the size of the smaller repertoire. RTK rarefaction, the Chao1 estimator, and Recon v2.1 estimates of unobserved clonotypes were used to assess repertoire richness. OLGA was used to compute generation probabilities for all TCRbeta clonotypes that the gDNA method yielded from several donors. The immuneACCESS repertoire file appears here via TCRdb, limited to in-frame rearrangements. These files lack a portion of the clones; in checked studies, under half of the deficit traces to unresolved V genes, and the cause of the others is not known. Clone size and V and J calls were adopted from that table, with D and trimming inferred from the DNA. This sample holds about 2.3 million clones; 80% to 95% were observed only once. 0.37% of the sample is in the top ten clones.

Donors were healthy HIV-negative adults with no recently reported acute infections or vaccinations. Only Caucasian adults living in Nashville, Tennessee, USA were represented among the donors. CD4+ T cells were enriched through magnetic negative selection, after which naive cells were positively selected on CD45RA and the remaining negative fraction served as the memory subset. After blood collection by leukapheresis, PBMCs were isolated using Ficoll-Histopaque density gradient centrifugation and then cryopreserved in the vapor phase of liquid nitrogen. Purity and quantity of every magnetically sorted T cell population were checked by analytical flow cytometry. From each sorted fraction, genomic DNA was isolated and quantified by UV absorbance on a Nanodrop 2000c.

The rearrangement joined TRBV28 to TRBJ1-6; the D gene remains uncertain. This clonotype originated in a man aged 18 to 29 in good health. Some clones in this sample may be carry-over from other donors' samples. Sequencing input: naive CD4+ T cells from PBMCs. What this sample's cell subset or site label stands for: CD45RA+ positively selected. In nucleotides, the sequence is TGTGCCAGCAGTTTGCGTGAGTCACCCCTCCACTTT. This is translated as CASSLRESPLHF.